This T cell receptor beta chain was recovered during a study of blood T cell repertoires in COVID-19. Study background: Some COVID-19 samples were acute and others convalescent; all came from the United States, Italy and Spain. The cDNA or gDNA used as material had been derived from T cells, B-cell-depleted T cells, or PBMCs.

Method: immunoSEQ multiplex PCR; TCRdb's copy keeps in-frame clones and lacks some. Among approximately 170,000 clones, under 85% were seen once, and the ten largest hold 10% to 15%. Germline CDR1 and CDR2: SGHRS and YFSETQ. CDR3 length equals 16 residues. Trimming at V came to 4 bases and at J to 7 bases, leaving 14 bases not matched to a gene. Sequencing was performed on peripheral blood. This sequence originates from a man between 65 and 85 years old who had recovered from COVID-19. The chain has TRBV5-1 and TRBJ1-1, with 9 bases lining up with TRBD1. CDR3 region: CASSPQGQGGSFEAFF. The CDR3 DNA is TGCGCCAGCAGCCCCCAGGGACAGGGAGGCTCTTTTGAAGCTTTCTTT.